This T cell receptor (beta chain) was documented in a study of blood T cell repertoires in COVID-19. Between the trimmed V and J ends, which lost 4 bases and 1 base, there was a span of 13 bases. CDR1 WNHNN and CDR2 SYGVQD come from the germline V gene (reference sequence). This CDR3 has 15 amino acids. Repertoires were generated with immunoSEQ multiplex PCR, while TCRdb's copy carries only in-frame clones and drops some. The table shows about 270,000 clones, with approximately 81% occurring only once. The chain uses TRBV10-1 and TRBJ2-5; tentatively, D is TRBD1 (5 bases). This clonotype originated in a woman aged 60-75 years with active or convalescent COVID-19. Sequencing used peripheral blood. This CDR3 is CASSGARGFQETQYF. The CDR3, as DNA: TGCGCCAGCAGTGGTGCTAGGGGATTCCAAGAGACCCAGTACTTC.